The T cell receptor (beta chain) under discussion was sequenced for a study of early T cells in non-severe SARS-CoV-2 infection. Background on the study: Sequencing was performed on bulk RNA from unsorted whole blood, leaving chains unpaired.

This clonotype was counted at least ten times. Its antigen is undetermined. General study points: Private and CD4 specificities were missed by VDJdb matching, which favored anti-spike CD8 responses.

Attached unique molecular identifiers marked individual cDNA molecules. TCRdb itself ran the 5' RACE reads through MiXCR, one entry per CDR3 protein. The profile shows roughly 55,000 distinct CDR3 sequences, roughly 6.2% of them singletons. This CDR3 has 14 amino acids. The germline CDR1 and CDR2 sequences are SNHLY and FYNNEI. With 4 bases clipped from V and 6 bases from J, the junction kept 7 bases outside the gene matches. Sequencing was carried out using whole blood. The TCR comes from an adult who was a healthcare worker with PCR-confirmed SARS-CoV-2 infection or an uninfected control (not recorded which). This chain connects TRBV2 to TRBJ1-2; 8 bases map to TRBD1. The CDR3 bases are TGTGCCAGCAGTGTTATTCAGGGGGCTGATGGCTACACCTTC. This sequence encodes CASSVIQGADGYTF.